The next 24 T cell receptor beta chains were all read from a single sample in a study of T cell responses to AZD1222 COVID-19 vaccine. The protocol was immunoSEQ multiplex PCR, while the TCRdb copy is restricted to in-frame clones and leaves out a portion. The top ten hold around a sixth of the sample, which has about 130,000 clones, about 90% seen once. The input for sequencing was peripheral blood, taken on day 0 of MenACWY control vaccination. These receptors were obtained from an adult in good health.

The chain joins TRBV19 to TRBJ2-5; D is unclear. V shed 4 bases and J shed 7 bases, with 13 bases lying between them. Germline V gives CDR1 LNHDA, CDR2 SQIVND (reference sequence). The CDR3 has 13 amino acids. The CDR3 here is CASSSAFLGTQYF. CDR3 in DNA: TGTGCCAGTAGTAGCGCCTTCTTGGGGACCCAGTACTTC.

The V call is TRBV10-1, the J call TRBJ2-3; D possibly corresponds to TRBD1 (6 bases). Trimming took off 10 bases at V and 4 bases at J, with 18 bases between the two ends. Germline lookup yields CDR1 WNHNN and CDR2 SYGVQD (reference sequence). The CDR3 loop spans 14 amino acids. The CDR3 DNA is TGCGCCACCTCCGGGACAACCGTTCCAGATACGCAGTATTTT. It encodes CATSGTTVPDTQYF.

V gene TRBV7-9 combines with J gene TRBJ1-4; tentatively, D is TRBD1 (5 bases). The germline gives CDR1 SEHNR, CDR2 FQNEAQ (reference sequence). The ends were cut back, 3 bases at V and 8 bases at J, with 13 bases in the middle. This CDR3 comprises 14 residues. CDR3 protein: CASSLRGSLEKLFF. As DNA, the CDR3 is TGTGCCAGCAGCTTGCGGGGGTCTCTGGAAAAACTGTTTTTT.

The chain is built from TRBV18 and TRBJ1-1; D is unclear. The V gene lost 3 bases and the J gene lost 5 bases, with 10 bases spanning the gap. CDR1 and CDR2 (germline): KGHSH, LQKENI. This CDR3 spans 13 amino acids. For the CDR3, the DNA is TGTGCCAGCTCACCCAAGGGTGGGACTGAAGCTTTCTTT. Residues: CASSPKGGTEAFF.

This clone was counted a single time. The DNA of the CDR3 is TGCGCCAGCAGCTTGGATGCGGGGGCTATGGGCACTGAAGCTTTCTTT. Its translation is CASSLDAGAMGTEAFF. The chain combines TRBV5-1 with TRBJ1-1; the D gene is possibly TRBD1 (6 bases). This CDR3 has 16 residues. Germline-derived CDR1 and CDR2 are SGHRS and YFSETQ. The V gene lost 0 bases and the J gene lost 4 bases, with 16 bases spanning the gap.

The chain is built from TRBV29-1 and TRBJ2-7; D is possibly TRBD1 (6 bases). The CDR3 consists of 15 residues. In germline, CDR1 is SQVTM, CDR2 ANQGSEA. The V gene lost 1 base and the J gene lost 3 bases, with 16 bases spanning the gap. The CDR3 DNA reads TGCAGCGTTGAAGCCCCGGGACACCCGTACTACGAGCAGTACTTC. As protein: CSVEAPGHPYYEQYF.

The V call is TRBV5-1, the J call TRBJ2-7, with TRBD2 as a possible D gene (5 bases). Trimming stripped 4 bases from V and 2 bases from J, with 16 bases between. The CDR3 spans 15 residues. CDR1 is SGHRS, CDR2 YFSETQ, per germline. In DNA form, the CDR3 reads TGCGCCAGCAGCCGGGGAACTTCGGAGGCCTACGAGCAGTACTTC. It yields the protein CASSRGTSEAYEQYF.

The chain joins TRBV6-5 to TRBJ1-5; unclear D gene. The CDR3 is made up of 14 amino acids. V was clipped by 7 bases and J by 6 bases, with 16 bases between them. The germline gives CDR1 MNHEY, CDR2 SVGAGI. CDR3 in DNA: TGTGCCAGCACCTCGGGGAGGACGGGTCAGCCCCAGCATTTT. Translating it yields CASTSGRTGQPQHF.

The CDR3 bases are TGTGCCAGCAGCGCGTGGGACTACTACGAGCAGTACTTC. This gives the protein CASSAWDYYEQYF. The chain uses TRBV5-4 and TRBJ2-7; TRBD2 aligns across 7 bases. CDR1 and CDR2 (germline): SGHNT, YYREEE (reference sequence). The CDR3 is 13 amino acids. After removal of 4 bases from V and 3 bases from J, the junction contained 4 bases not matched to a gene.

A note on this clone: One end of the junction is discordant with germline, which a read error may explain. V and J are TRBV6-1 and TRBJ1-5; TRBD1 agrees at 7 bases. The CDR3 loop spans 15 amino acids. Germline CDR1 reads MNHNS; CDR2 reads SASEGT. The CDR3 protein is CASSEGGYSNQPQHF. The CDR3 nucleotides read TGTGCCAGCAGCGAAGGGGGCTATAGCAATCAGCCCCAGCATTTT.

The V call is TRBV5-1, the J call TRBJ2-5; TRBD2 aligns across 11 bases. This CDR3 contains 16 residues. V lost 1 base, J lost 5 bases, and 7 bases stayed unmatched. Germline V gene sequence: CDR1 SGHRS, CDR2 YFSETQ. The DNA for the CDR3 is TGCGCCAGCAGCTTGACTAGCGGGAGCCCGGAGGAGACCCAGTACTTC. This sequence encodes CASSLTSGSPEETQYF.

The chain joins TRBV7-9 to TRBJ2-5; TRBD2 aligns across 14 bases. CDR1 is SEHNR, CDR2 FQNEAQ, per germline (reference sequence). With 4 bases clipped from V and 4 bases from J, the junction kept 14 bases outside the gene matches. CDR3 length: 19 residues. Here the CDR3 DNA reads TGTGCCAGCAGCTCTACCCACACGACTAGCGGGAGGGGCCTAGAGACCCAGTACTTC. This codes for CASSSTHTTSGRGLETQYF.

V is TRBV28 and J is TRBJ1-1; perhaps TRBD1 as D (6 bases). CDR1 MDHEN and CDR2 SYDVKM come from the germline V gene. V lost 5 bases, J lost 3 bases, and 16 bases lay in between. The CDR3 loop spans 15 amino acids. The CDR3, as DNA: TGTGCCAGCAGTGGATGGGCGGGGGCCTACACTGAAGCTTTCTTT. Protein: CASSGWAGAYTEAFF. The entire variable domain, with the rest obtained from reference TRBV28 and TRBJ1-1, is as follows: DVKVTQSSRYLVKRTGEKVFLECVQDMDHENMFWYRQDPGLGLRLIYFSYDVKMKEKGDIPEGYSVSREKKERFSLILESASTNQTSMYLCASSGWAGAYTEAFFGQGTRLTVV.

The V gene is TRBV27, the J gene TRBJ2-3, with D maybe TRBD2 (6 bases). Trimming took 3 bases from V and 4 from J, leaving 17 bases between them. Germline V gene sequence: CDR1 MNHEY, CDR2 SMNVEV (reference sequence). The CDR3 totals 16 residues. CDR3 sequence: CASSLLTWGVADTQYF. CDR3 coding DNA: TGTGCCAGCAGTTTGCTGACTTGGGGGGTAGCAGATACGCAGTATTTT.

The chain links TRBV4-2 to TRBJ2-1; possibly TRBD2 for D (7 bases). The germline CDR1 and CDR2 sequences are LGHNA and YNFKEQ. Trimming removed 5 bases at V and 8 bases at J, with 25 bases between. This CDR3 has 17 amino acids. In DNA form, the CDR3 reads TGTGCCAGCAGCGTTATCTCGGCGGGGGCAGGTAGTCATGAGCAGTTCTTC. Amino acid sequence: CASSVISAGAGSHEQFF.

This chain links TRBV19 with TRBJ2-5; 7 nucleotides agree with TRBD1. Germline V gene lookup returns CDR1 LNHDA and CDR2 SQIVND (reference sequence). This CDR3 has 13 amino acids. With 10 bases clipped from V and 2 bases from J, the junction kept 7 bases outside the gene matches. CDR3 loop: CATSRDRQETQYF. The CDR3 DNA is TGTGCCACCAGTAGGGACAGACAAGAGACCCAGTACTTC.

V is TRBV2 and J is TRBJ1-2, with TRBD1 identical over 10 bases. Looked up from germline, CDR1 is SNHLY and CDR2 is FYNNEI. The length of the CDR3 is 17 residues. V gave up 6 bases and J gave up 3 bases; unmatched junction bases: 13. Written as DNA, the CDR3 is TGTGCCAGCAGGGCCCGGGACAGGGGAGGGAAAGACTATGGCTACACCTTC. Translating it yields CASRARDRGGKDYGYTF.

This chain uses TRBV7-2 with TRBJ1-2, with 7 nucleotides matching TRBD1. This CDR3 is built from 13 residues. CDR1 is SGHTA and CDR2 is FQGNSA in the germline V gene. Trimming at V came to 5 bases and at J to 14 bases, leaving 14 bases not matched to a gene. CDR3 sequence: CASSRGQVPSKTF. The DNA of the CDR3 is TGTGCCAGCAGCAGAGGACAGGTCCCCTCGAAGACCTTC.

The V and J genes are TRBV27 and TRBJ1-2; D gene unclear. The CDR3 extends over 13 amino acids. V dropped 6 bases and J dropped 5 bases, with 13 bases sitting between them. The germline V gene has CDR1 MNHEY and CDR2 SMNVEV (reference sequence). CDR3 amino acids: CASRRAGAYGYTF. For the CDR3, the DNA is TGTGCCAGCAGGAGGGCAGGAGCATATGGCTACACCTTC.

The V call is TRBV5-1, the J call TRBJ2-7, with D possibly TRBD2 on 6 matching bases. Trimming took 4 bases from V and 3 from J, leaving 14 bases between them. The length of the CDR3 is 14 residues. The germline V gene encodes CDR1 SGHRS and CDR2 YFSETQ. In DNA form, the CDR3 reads TGCGCCAGCAGCCCTTTGGGAGGTAACTACGAGCAGTACTTC. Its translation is CASSPLGGNYEQYF.

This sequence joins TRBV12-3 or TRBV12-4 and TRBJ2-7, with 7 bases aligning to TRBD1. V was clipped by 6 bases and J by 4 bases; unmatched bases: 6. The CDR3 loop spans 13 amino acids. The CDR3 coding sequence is TGTGCCAGCAGAACCACAGGGGCGTACGAGCAGTACTTC. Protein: CASRTTGAYEQYF.

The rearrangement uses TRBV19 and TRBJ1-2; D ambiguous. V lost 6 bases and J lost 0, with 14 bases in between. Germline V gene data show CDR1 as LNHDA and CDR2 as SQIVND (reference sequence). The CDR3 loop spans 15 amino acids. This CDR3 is CASRSRPHSNYGYTF. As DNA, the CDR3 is TGTGCCAGTAGGTCGCGGCCCCACTCTAACTATGGCTACACCTTC.

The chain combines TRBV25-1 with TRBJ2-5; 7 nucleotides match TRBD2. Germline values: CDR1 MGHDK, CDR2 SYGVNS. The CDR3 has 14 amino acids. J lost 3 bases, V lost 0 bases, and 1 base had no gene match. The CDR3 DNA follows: TGTGCCAGCAGTGAATATCGGGGGGAAGAGACCCAGTACTTC. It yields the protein CASSEYRGEETQYF.

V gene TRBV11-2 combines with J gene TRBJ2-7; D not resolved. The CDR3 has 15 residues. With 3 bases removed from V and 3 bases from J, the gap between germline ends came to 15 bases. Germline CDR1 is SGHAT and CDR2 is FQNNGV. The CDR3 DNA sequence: TGTGCCAGCAGCTTCGCCGGGCCACGGAACTACGAGCAGTACTTC. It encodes CASSFAGPRNYEQYF. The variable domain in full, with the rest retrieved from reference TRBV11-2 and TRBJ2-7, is EAGVAQSPRYKIIEKRQSVAFWCNPISGHATLYWYQQILGQGPKLLIQFQNNGVVDDSQLPKDRFSAERLKGVDSTLKIQPAKLEDSAVYLCASSFAGPRNYEQYFGPGTRLTVT.